This entry describes one T cell receptor (beta chain). Its cognate antigen has yet to be identified. Base qualities are missing; no much larger clone stands one base away. Participants in the prospective study were enrolled through a virtual design, were aged about 18 to 90 years, and lived in 24 United States geographic areas. To assign participants to cohorts, the prospective study relied on clinical history that participants themselves reported in a screening survey and a study questionnaire. A participant counted as exposed if, within 2 weeks of entering the study, that participant had been in contact with someone who had a PCR-confirmed or clinician-diagnosed COVID-19 case. In the prospective study, mobile phlebotomists collected whole blood, serum and a nasopharyngeal or oropharyngeal swab from each participant. Over a roughly two-month period, participants in the prospective study had the option of providing additional blood draws and questionnaires. Prospective study blood samples were shipped either frozen or at room temperature before DNA extraction.

This record belongs to a study of blood T cell repertoires in COVID-19 (dated by TCRdb to the early 2020s). Regarding the study in general: Samples covering the acute and convalescent phases of COVID-19 were provided by collaborators in the United States, Italy and Spain. The material from the prospective study consisted of cDNA or gDNA derived from T cells, B-cell-depleted T cells, or PBMCs. Deeply sampled blood TCRbeta repertoires from subjects exposed to, actively infected with, or recovered from COVID-19 were included in the dataset. The repertoires were made available in a free public database intended to serve as a resource for research on the immune response to SARS-CoV-2. The samples were drawn from two sources: the first 160 participants of the ongoing ImmuneRACE study, and 1,200 or so subjects contributed by 6 global collaborators. A de-identified subject ID, COVID-19 status, age in years and sex were almost always included in the sample metadata. Where available, HLA class I and class II types were taken from metadata supplied by the sample provider and were not determined by assay-based typing.

TCRbeta CDR3 regions were amplified from genomic DNA using the immunoSEQ Assay, a bias-controlled multiplex PCR. Under the source paper's analysis protocol: Nucleated cell counts per sample were estimated from amplification of reference gene primers within the assay. To quantify the absolute abundance of each unique TCRbeta CDR3 rearrangement, sequence reads were collapsed and filtered. Productive Simpson clonality was computed per sample as the square root of Simpson's diversity index over productive rearrangements. TCRdb retrieved this table from immuneACCESS and kept in-frame rearrangements only. Not all clones are present; in checked studies, unresolved V genes account for under half, and no reason is known for the remainder. V, J and clone size derive from that table, while D and trimming were established from the DNA sequence. For this sample the table gives some 290,000 clones, of which 90% were detected only once. Together, the top ten hold 3.9% of the sample.

On the study overall, not on this receptor specifically: The quantity of clinical and demographic metadata differed by source and by participant and was supplied without curation.

V drops 0 bases and J drops 9 bases, leaving 12 bases in between. Including cysteine and phenylalanine, the CDR3 has 14 amino acids. Only the CDR3 portion is preserved as DNA: 42 bases, with reading frame beginning at the first base. As encoded in the germline V gene, CDR1 is SNHLY while CDR2 is FYNNEI. Sequencing input: PBMCs or T cells enriched from blood (not recorded which). The sequence links TRBV2 to TRBJ1-5; no D gene call is confident. This sequence originates from a woman in her twenties or thirties who had been exposed to COVID-19. The nucleotide sequence is given as TGTGCCAGCAGTGAAGCGAGGATCGACGGGCCCCAGCATTTT. Translation gives CASSEARIDGPQHF.